Listed below are T cell receptor beta chains from one sample, sequenced in a study of cytomegalovirus exposure and HLA in healthy donors. The data were produced by immunoSEQ multiplex PCR, yet TCRdb's version contains in-frame clones alone and is incomplete. The sample holds over 90,000 clones, 60% to 80% seen once. Sequencing was done on a sample of PBMCs. The receptor set was obtained from a man aged 45-65 years in good health and CMV-seropositive. Each CDR3 is given with its conserved first and last residue. The D gene is left open where the match is weak. Clone size, where shown, is once, few, many, or a class for clones that have expanded.

V: TRBV7-7; J: TRBJ2-2; D: -; size: -; CDR3: CASSPQFFEELFF; DNA: TGTGCCAGCAGCCCACAGTTTTTCGAGGAGCTGTTTTTT
V: TRBV15; J: TRBJ1-3; D: -; size: -; CDR3: CATSRDPTGLSGNTIYF; DNA: TGTGCCACCAGCAGAGATCCCACAGGCCTCTCTGGAAACACCATATATTTT
V: TRBV7-2; J: TRBJ2-7; D: TRBD2; size: -; CDR3: CASSFLGLAGLYF; DNA: TGTGCCAGCAGCTTCCTAGGACTAGCGGGACTCTACTTC
V: TRBV5-4; J: TRBJ1-1; D: TRBD1; size: few; CDR3: CASSQPGQGAKTEAFF; DNA: TGTGCCAGCAGCCAACCTGGACAGGGGGCGAAAACTGAAGCTTTCTTT
V: TRBV6-6; J: TRBJ2-7; D: TRBD2; size: -; CDR3: CASSIAGGGEQYF; DNA: TGTGCCAGCAGTATAGCGGGAGGGGGCGAGCAGTACTTC
V: TRBV5-1; J: TRBJ1-1; D: -; size: few; CDR3: CASASGGLGTEAFF; DNA: TGCGCCAGCGCCTCGGGGGGTTTGGGCACTGAAGCTTTCTTT
V: TRBV7-3; J: TRBJ2-7; D: -; size: -; CDR3: CASSAISRSEQYF; DNA: TGTGCCAGCAGCGCTATATCTAGGAGCGAGCAGTACTTC
V: TRBV28; J: TRBJ1-1; D: -; size: -; CDR3: CASSTGWRTEAFF; DNA: TGTGCCAGCAGTACAGGCTGGCGCACTGAAGCTTTCTTT
V: TRBV15; J: TRBJ1-2; D: -; size: -; CDR3: CATSLLLGGGYTF; DNA: TGTGCCACCAGCCTCCTCCTCGGGGGTGGCTACACCTTC
V: TRBV6-1; J: TRBJ1-2; D: TRBD1; size: -; CDR3: CASSGPKPGQGNYGYTF; DNA: TGTGCCAGCAGTGGACCCAAGCCGGGACAGGGAAACTATGGCTACACCTTC
V: TRBV5-6; J: TRBJ2-1; D: -; size: -; CDR3: CASSTRAGTIIYNEQFF; DNA: TGTGCCAGCAGCACTCGGGCGGGGACGATAATCTACAATGAGCAGTTCTTC
V: TRBV11-2; J: TRBJ2-5; D: TRBD2; size: -; CDR3: CASSLRTSVEETQYF; DNA: TGTGCCAGCAGCTTGCGGACTAGCGTCGAGGAGACCCAGTACTTC
V: TRBV28; J: TRBJ2-5; D: -; size: -; CDR3: CASSLFRLISQYF; DNA: TGTGCCAGCAGTTTGTTTAGACTTATTAGCCAGTACTTC
V: TRBV27; J: TRBJ2-3; D: -; size: -; CDR3: CASSFLGDTQYF; DNA: TGTGCCAGCAGTTTCCTAGGAGATACGCAGTATTTT
V: TRBV29-1; J: TRBJ2-2; D: TRBD2; size: -; CDR3: CSVPGLAGVTAGELFF; DNA: TGCAGCGTTCCGGGACTAGCGGGAGTGACGGCCGGGGAGCTGTTTTTT
V: TRBV5-4; J: TRBJ2-1; D: -; size: -; CDR3: CASSLTGGLGGDEQFF; DNA: TGTGCCAGCAGCTTGACCGGGGGCTTAGGGGGGGATGAGCAGTTCTTC
V: TRBV28; J: TRBJ2-7; D: TRBD2; size: once; CDR3: CASSSGGGKGTSGYYEQYF; DNA: TGTGCCAGCAGCTCTGGGGGGGGGAAGGGGACTAGCGGGTACTACGAGCAGTACTTC
V: TRBV4-2; J: TRBJ2-1; D: -; size: -; CDR3: CASSTLAEGTFNEQFF; DNA: TGTGCCAGCAGCACCCTAGCTGAGGGGACATTCAATGAGCAGTTCTTC
V: TRBV6-6; J: TRBJ1-4; D: TRBD1; size: few; CDR3: CATSLYNRGINEKLFF; DNA: TGTGCCACTTCGCTCTACAACAGGGGCATTAATGAAAAACTGTTTTTT
V: TRBV7-3; J: TRBJ2-1; D: -; size: -; CDR3: CASSSPGLRNEQFF; DNA: TGTGCCAGCAGCTCGCCGGGACTTAGGAATGAGCAGTTCTTC
V: TRBV19; J: TRBJ2-1; D: TRBD2; size: -; CDR3: CASSKAGTKNNEQFF; DNA: TGTGCCAGTAGCAAAGCCGGGACTAAAAACAATGAGCAGTTCTTC
V: TRBV7-6; J: TRBJ2-1; D: -; size: -; CDR3: CASSPYSGSYNEQFF; DNA: TGTGCCAGCAGCCCCTACTCCGGGTCCTACAATGAGCAGTTCTTC
V: TRBV5-1; J: TRBJ2-5; D: TRBD1; size: -; CDR3: CASSSGQDQETQYF; DNA: TGCGCCAGCAGCTCCGGACAGGACCAAGAGACCCAGTACTTC
V: TRBV6-6; J: TRBJ2-5; D: TRBD1; size: -; CDR3: CASSYSIQGRETQYF; DNA: TGTGCCAGCAGTTACTCGATACAGGGGCGGGAGACCCAGTACTTC
V: TRBV29-1; J: TRBJ2-7; D: -; size: -; CDR3: CSVGEGHSYEQYF; DNA: TGCAGCGTTGGTGAGGGACACTCCTACGAGCAGTACTTC
V: TRBV30; J: TRBJ2-2; D: -; size: once; CDR3: CAWANAGELFF; DNA: TGTGCCTGGGCTAATGCCGGGGAGCTGTTTTTT